Each of the 9 T cell receptor beta chains below was sequenced from the same sample in a study of T cell responses to AZD1222 COVID-19 vaccine. Produced via immunoSEQ multiplex PCR; TCRdb's table is partial and in-frame only. The table has some 120,000 clones, roughly nine tenths seen once. The material was peripheral blood, obtained on day 0 of AZD1222 vaccination. The receptor source for this set is an adult in good health.

The CDR3, as DNA: TGTGCCAGCAGCTTGGACAGGATTCTCTATGGCTACACCTTC. Its translation is CASSLDRILYGYTF. The gene calls are TRBV28 and TRBJ1-2; the match to TRBD1 covers 7 bases. After removal of 6 bases from V and 4 bases from J, the junction contained 8 bases not matched to a gene. The CDR3 runs 14 residues. Germline V lookup: CDR1 MDHEN, CDR2 SYDVKM.

The CDR3 DNA follows: TGTGCCAGCCAAAAGGGGGACGTAGAAAAACTGTTTTTT. It translates to CASQKGDVEKLFF. The chain has TRBV12-3 or TRBV12-4 and TRBJ1-4, with D possibly TRBD1 on 6 matching bases. The CDR3 is 13 residues long. Trimming removed 8 bases at V and 8 bases at J, with 15 bases between.

This clone was recorded at least ten times. The rearrangement links TRBV30 to TRBJ2-7; D might be TRBD2 (5 bases). The CDR3 totals 13 residues. The germline gives CDR1 GTSNPN, CDR2 SVGIG (reference sequence). Trimming removed 6 bases from V and 6 bases from J, with 18 bases in between. CDR3 residues: CACIKGVTREQYF. As DNA, the CDR3 is TGTGCCTGCATCAAGGGAGTAACTCGCGAGCAGTACTTC.

Only a few counts were recorded for this clone. The chain is built from TRBV7-8 and TRBJ2-7; 12 bases are a match to TRBD2. This CDR3 has 16 residues. In germline, CDR1 is SGHVS, CDR2 FQNEAQ. Unmatched junction bases numbered 5, after V lost 5 bases and J lost 0 bases. CDR3 sequence reads: CASSRGLAGSSYEQYF. For the CDR3, the DNA is TGTGCCAGCAGCCGAGGACTAGCGGGGAGCTCCTACGAGCAGTACTTC.

The chain couples TRBV21-1 to TRBJ2-7; the table's D call, TRBD1, was not checked against the DNA. TRBV21-1 is reported as a pseudogene. This CDR3 has 13 residues. The CDR3 sequence is CAPATDRGYEQYF. The CDR3 nucleotides read TGTGCCCCAGCCACGGACAGGGGCTACGAGCAGTACTTC.

The CDR3 DNA is TGTGCCAGCAGCTCGACTGGACAGGAAGAGACCCAGTACTTC. Protein sequence: CASSSTGQEETQYF. The chain links TRBV7-9 to TRBJ2-5, with 7 positions matching TRBD1. The CDR3 spans 14 residues. The ends lost 4 bases at V and 3 bases at J; junction bases unmatched: 5. In germline, CDR1 is SEHNR, CDR2 FQNEAQ (reference sequence).

This clone was recorded only once. This chain links TRBV30 with TRBJ2-3; 8 nucleotides match TRBD2. The CDR3 has 13 amino acids. Germline trimming cut 4 bases from V and 9 bases from J; bases unmatched to any gene: 9. Germline values: CDR1 GTSNPN, CDR2 SVGIG (reference sequence). Here the CDR3 DNA reads TGTGCCTGGACGACCGGGGGGGCGCGAACGCAGTATTTT. Residues: CAWTTGGARTQYF.

The chain joins TRBV2 to TRBJ1-2, with TRBD1 identical over 8 bases. This CDR3 comprises 13 residues. V was clipped by 5 bases and J by 6 bases; unmatched bases: 5. From germline, CDR1 is SNHLY and CDR2 FYNNEI. CDR3 protein: CASSSSGGDGYTF. The CDR3 DNA reads TGTGCCAGCAGTTCGTCAGGGGGCGATGGCTACACCTTC.

This chain links TRBV9 with TRBJ1-1, with D possibly being TRBD1 (5 bases). This CDR3 spans 13 amino acids. The germline gives CDR1 SGDLS, CDR2 YYNGEE. The V and J ends lost 7 bases and 0 bases respectively, with 10 bases between them. CDR3 in DNA: TGTGCCAGCGCCTCAGGGTTGAACACTGAAGCTTTCTTT. Translation: CASASGLNTEAFF.